Shown below are 27 T cell receptor beta chains from a single sample sequenced in a study of shared clonotypes between healthy human individuals. Profiled with immunoSEQ multiplex PCR; TCRdb holds only in-frame clones, not every one. The sample lists more than 600,000 clones, around 90% seen once, with about 24% in the top ten. Terminally differentiated effector memory CD45RA+ cells were left out of the naive CD8 fraction, which was CD45RO-negative and positively selected for CCR7. The specimen sequenced was naive CD8+ T cells sorted from blood. These receptors were obtained from a man under 40 in good health.

This clone has just one count. J is TRBJ2-2 and V is TRBV7-9, with 10 positions matching TRBD2. The ends lost 4 bases at V and 5 bases at J; junction bases unmatched: 4. The germline gives CDR1 SEHNR, CDR2 FQNEAQ (reference sequence). CDR3 length equals 15 residues. DNA for the CDR3: TGTGCCAGCAGCTCTAGCGGGAGTATGACCGGGGAGCTGTTTTTT. Amino acids: CASSSSGSMTGELFF.

V and J are TRBV28 and TRBJ2-1, with a possible D match to TRBD1 (6 bases). V lost 6 bases to trimming and J lost 9 bases, with 15 bases between them. CDR3 length: 13 amino acids. Germline V gene sequence: CDR1 MDHEN, CDR2 SYDVKM. The CDR3 spells CASSETGLLEQFF. The CDR3 nucleotides read TGTGCCAGCAGCGAAACAGGGTTGCTTGAGCAGTTCTTC.

The CDR3 DNA sequence: TGCAGCGCCGACGAAGCTAACGGTGGCTACACCTTC. Protein sequence: CSADEANGGYTF. The chain recombines TRBV29-1 with TRBJ1-2, with D unresolved. The CDR3 has 12 residues. V was clipped by 7 bases and J by 7 bases, with 16 bases between them. CDR1 is SQVTM, CDR2 ANQGSEA, per germline.

The chain couples TRBV27 to TRBJ2-3, with D unclear. The CDR3 loop spans 13 amino acids. Germline assignment: CDR1 MNHEY and CDR2 SMNVEV (reference sequence). Trimming left V 7 bases short and J 2 bases short, with 10 bases between. Written as DNA, the CDR3 is TGTGCCAGCACCGGCGCCTTCACAGATACGCAGTATTTT. Translated: CASTGAFTDTQYF.

The genes are TRBV10-3 and TRBJ2-5; 8 bases line up with TRBD1. CDR1 and CDR2 from the germline V gene are ENHRY and SYGVKD. This CDR3 has 16 amino acids. The J segment lost 4 bases and the V segment lost 2 bases, leaving 9 bases of the junction unmatched. CDR3 amino acids: CAISERAGGPLETQYF. The CDR3 nucleotides read TGTGCCATCAGTGAGAGAGCAGGGGGCCCTTTAGAGACCCAGTACTTC.

This sequence joins TRBV9 and TRBJ2-1, with 14 bases fitting TRBD2. This CDR3 region has 16 residues. The V gene's germline CDR1 is SGDLS and CDR2 YYNGEE. V gave up 4 bases and J gave up 6 bases; unmatched junction bases: 6. The CDR3 coding sequence is TGTGCCAGCAGCCCCCAGGGACTAGCGGGAGCCAATGAGCAGTTCTTC. Translation gives CASSPQGLAGANEQFF.

In the case of this clone: At the DNA level, this CDR3 is encoded by other sequences in the same sample as well. The genes are TRBV28 and TRBJ2-2, with D perhaps matching TRBD2 (5 bases). V dropped 3 bases and J dropped 5 bases, with 7 bases sitting between them. Germline lookup yields CDR1 MDHEN and CDR2 SYDVKM. CDR3 size: 13 residues. DNA of the CDR3: TGTGCCAGCAGTTTTCGAGGGACCGGGGAGCTGTTTTTT. Amino acids: CASSFRGTGELFF. Full variable domain (missing parts from reference TRBV28 and TRBJ2-2): DVKVTQSSRYLVKRTGEKVFLECVQDMDHENMFWYRQDPGLGLRLIYFSYDVKMKEKGDIPEGYSVSREKKERFSLILESASTNQTSMYLCASSFRGTGELFFGEGSRLTVL.

The genes are TRBV6-5 and TRBJ2-7; D gene uncertain. Germline V gives CDR1 MNHEY, CDR2 SVGAGI. V lost 4 bases, J lost 2 bases, and 9 bases lay in between. This CDR3 is 13 amino acids long. CDR3 in amino acids: CASSLGLTYEQYF. CDR3 nucleotide sequence: TGTGCCAGCAGTTTAGGTTTGACCTACGAGCAGTACTTC.

The chain carries TRBV7-9 and TRBJ2-7; D is ambiguous. V dropped 3 bases and J dropped 1 base, with 7 bases sitting between them. The CDR3 has 13 amino acids. Germline V gene lookup returns CDR1 SEHNR and CDR2 FQNEAQ (reference sequence). For the CDR3, the DNA is TGTGCCAGCAGCTTGGCCTTATCCTACGAGCAGTACTTC. Its protein is CASSLALSYEQYF. The whole variable domain, filled in from reference TRBV7-9 and TRBJ2-7, reads DTGVSQNPRHKITKRGQNVTFRCDPISEHNRLYWYRQTLGQGPEFLTYFQNEAQLEKSRLLSDRFSAERPKGSFSTLEIQRTEQGDSAMYLCASSLALSYEQYFGPGTRLTVT.

V usage is TRBV6-5 and J usage is TRBJ1-4, with a tentative D call TRBD1 (5 bases). CDR1 and CDR2 from the germline V gene are MNHEY and SVGAGI. This CDR3 comprises 15 residues. V dropped 0 bases and J dropped 6 bases, with 11 bases sitting between them. In DNA, the CDR3 is TGTGCCAGCAGTTACTCCGTCGGGGGTGATGAAAAACTGTTTTTT. Amino acids: CASSYSVGGDEKLFF.

The DNA for the CDR3 is TGTGCCAGTAGTATCCAGGACAGGGGGGGTGGTCAGCCCCAGCATTTT. It is translated as CASSIQDRGGGQPQHF. This chain links TRBV19 with TRBJ1-5, with TRBD1 matching over 10 bases. With 3 bases clipped from V and 6 bases from J, the junction kept 8 bases outside the gene matches. The V gene's germline CDR1 is LNHDA and CDR2 SQIVND (reference sequence). The CDR3 contains 16 residues.

For this clone: Other DNA sequences in this sample translate to the same CDR3. The chain links TRBV6-1 to TRBJ2-7; 9 nucleotides agree with TRBD1. Trimming cost V 4 bases and J 4 bases; bases outside gene matches: 5. This CDR3 has 14 amino acids. Germline CDR1 and CDR2: MNHNS and SASEGT. As DNA, the CDR3 is TGTGCCAGCAGTGTCGGACAGGGGCCGTACGAGCAGTACTTC. This sequence encodes CASSVGQGPYEQYF.

The chain has TRBV4-1 and TRBJ1-3, with D perhaps TRBD1 (6 bases). This CDR3 is 14 amino acids long. Germline V CDR1 and CDR2: MGHRA, YSYEKL. Trimming took 8 bases from V and 2 from J, leaving 13 bases between them. CDR3 sequence reads: CASHGTNPGNTIYF. The CDR3 coding sequence is TGCGCCAGCCACGGGACAAACCCTGGAAACACCATATATTTT.

J is TRBJ2-3 and V is TRBV30; D is unresolved. Germline CDR1 and CDR2: GTSNPN and SVGIG (reference sequence). The CDR3 covers 12 residues. Deletions cut 4 bases from V and 0 bases from J, with 5 bases between. The CDR3 sequence is CAWNPSTDTQYF. As DNA, the CDR3 is TGTGCCTGGAATCCTAGCACAGATACGCAGTATTTT.

The chain combines TRBV5-4 with TRBJ2-7, with D possibly matching TRBD1 (7 bases). The ends were cut back, 3 bases at V and 7 bases at J, with 11 bases in the middle. The germline gives CDR1 SGHNT, CDR2 YYREEE (reference sequence). The CDR3 consists of 12 residues. In nucleotides, the CDR3 is TGTGCCAGCAGCTCCGGGGGACAGGAGCAGTACTTC. It encodes CASSSGGQEQYF.

The chain is built from TRBV4-1 and TRBJ1-1, with D possibly matching TRBD1 (5 bases). Germline V CDR1 and CDR2: MGHRA, YSYEKL. V was shortened by 4 bases and J by 0 bases, with 27 bases between the two germline ends. This CDR3 contains 20 residues. The CDR3 reads CASSPRDPGVAGTMNTEAFF. The CDR3 region has the DNA TGCGCCAGCAGCCCCCGGGACCCGGGGGTGGCAGGAACCATGAACACTGAAGCTTTCTTT.

The rearrangement links TRBV7-9 to TRBJ2-2; D possibly corresponds to TRBD2 (5 bases). Trimming shortened V by 6 bases and J by 4 bases, and 15 bases separated the two germline ends. The length of the CDR3 is 15 residues. Germline assignment: CDR1 SEHNR and CDR2 FQNEAQ (reference sequence). The CDR3 loop is CASSSPEEPTGELFF. In DNA, the CDR3 is TGTGCCAGCAGTTCCCCGGAGGAGCCCACCGGGGAGCTGTTTTTT.

The V call is TRBV7-3, the J call TRBJ2-1; D ambiguous. Germline lookup yields CDR1 SGHTA and CDR2 FQGTGA. The CDR3 extends over 11 amino acids. The ends were cut back, 0 bases at V and 10 bases at J, with 4 bases in the middle. The CDR3 spells CASSLTGEQFF. CDR3 nucleotides: TGTGCCAGCAGCTTAACGGGAGAGCAGTTCTTC.

This clone was observed a few times. The chain has TRBV2 and TRBJ1-5; 7 positions match TRBD1. The CDR3 runs to 16 residues. Looked up from germline, CDR1 is SNHLY and CDR2 is FYNNEI. After removal of 6 bases from V and 1 base from J, the junction contained 9 bases not matched to a gene. The CDR3 bases are TGTGCCAGCAGAGCTCACAGGGGAGCGAGCAATCAGCCCCAGCATTTT. Translation gives CASRAHRGASNQPQHF.

The rearrangement joins TRBV7-6 to TRBJ1-5; the D gene is possibly TRBD1 (5 bases). Germline CDR1 SGHVS, CDR2 FNYEAQ. V dropped 5 bases and J dropped 1 base, with 9 bases sitting between them. This CDR3 comprises 14 residues. The CDR3 DNA reads as TGTGCCAGCAGCCAAGGGGAGAGCAATCAGCCCCAGCATTTT. This sequence encodes CASSQGESNQPQHF.

The chain recombines TRBV5-1 with TRBJ2-7; 8 bases align to TRBD1. CDR1 is SGHRS, CDR2 YFSETQ, per germline. The length of the CDR3 is 17 residues. V lost 3 bases and J lost 4; bases outside the gene matches: 15. CDR3 in DNA: TGCGCCAGCAGCTCTGACCTCGGACAGGGCGGGTGGTACGAGCAGTACTTC. Its translation is CASSSDLGQGGWYEQYF. Together with reference TRBV5-1 and TRBJ2-7, the CDR3 gives the full variable domain: KAGVTQTPRYLIKTRGQQVTLSCSPISGHRSVSWYQQTPGQGLQFLFEYFSETQRNKGNFPGRFSGRQFSNSRSEMNVSTLELGDSALYLCASSSDLGQGGWYEQYFGPGTRLTVT.

V and J are TRBV6-5 and TRBJ2-5; 10 nucleotides align to TRBD1. V dropped 8 bases and J dropped 1; count of bases not matched to a gene: 4. The germline V gene encodes CDR1 MNHEY and CDR2 SVGAGI. The CDR3 length is 14 residues. DNA for the CDR3: TGTGCCAGCCGACAGGGGGCTTTCCAAGAGACCCAGTACTTC. This encodes CASRQGAFQETQYF.

The V call is TRBV2, the J call TRBJ2-1; 12 bases agree with TRBD2. V lost 2 bases to trimming and J lost 8 bases; unmatched junction nucleotides: 7. The CDR3 covers 16 residues. CDR1 is SNHLY and CDR2 is FYNNEI in the germline V gene. In DNA, the CDR3 is TGTGCCAGCAGTGAATACGAACTAGCGGGAGGCTATGAGCAGTTCTTC. Protein sequence: CASSEYELAGGYEQFF.

This chain uses TRBV19 with TRBJ2-1, with unresolved D. The germline gives CDR1 LNHDA, CDR2 SQIVND (reference sequence). The V and J ends lost 1 base and 8 bases respectively, with 6 bases between them. The CDR3 is 12 amino acids. The chain's CDR3 is CASSIGGDEQFF. The CDR3 DNA follows: TGTGCCAGTAGTATAGGTGGGGATGAGCAGTTCTTC.

Worth noting for this clone: Given a much more abundant clone one base away, this may be a read error. J is TRBJ2-7 and V is TRBV5-6; 9 bases fit TRBD1. CDR3 length: 14 residues. The ends lost 0 bases at V and 2 bases at J; junction bases unmatched: 0. CDR1 and CDR2 from the germline V gene are SGHDT and YYEEEE. The CDR3: CASSLGDRAYEQYF. The CDR3 region has the DNA TGTGCCAGCAGCTTGGGGGACAGGGCCTACGAGCAGTACTTC. The variable domain in full, completed from reference TRBV5-6 and TRBJ2-7, reads DAGVTQSPTHLIKTRGQQVTLRCSPKSGHDTVSWYQQALGQGPQFIFQYYEEEERQRGNFPDRFSGHQFPNYSSELNVNALLLGDSALYLCASSLGDRAYEQYFGPGTRLTVT.

This clone was counted a single time. The rearrangement uses TRBV29-1 and TRBJ2-7; no definite D call. The germline V and J ends were trimmed by 6 bases and 2 bases, with 8 bases remaining between them. The germline CDR1 and CDR2 sequences are SQVTM and ANQGSEA. This CDR3 spans 11 amino acids. In DNA form, the CDR3 reads TGCAGCGTCCAGGATGCCTACGAGCAGTACTTC. Translating it yields CSVQDAYEQYF.

In DNA, the CDR3 is TGTGCCAGCAGCCCCACGGGGAGCTGGGAGACCCAGTACTTC. Its protein product is CASSPTGSWETQYF. The chain employs TRBV27 and TRBJ2-5, with a weak D call TRBD2 (5 bases). The CDR3 covers 14 residues. V was shortened by 6 bases and J by 5 bases, with 16 bases between the two germline ends. Germline V gene lookup returns CDR1 MNHEY and CDR2 SMNVEV (reference sequence).